These T cell receptor beta chains were read from a single sample in a study of T cells in Graves' hyperthyroidism and ophthalmopathy. TCRdb fed the multiplex PCR reads into MiXCR, producing one record per CDR3 protein. This repertoire shows more than 300,000 distinct CDR3 sequences, roughly 13% found once; its top ten account for around 10%. Sequencing was performed on blood. These receptors were taken from a woman aged 60-75 years with Graves' hyperthyroidism. Each CDR3 is given with its conserved first and last residue. D genes are given only for firm matches. Clone sizes are given selectively: once, few, many, or a class where the clone is expanded.

d_call: NA; clone_size: many; j_call: TRBJ2-1; v_call: TRBV27; cdr3_nt: TGTGCCAGCAGACCCCGACTAGTAAATGAGCAGTTCTTC; cdr3_aa: CASRPRLVNEQFF
d_call: NA; clone_size: few; j_call: TRBJ1-4; v_call: TRBV4-1; cdr3_nt: TGCGCCAGCAGCCCTGGGACTCGAACTGGAAAACTGTTTTTT; cdr3_aa: CASSPGTRTGKLFF
d_call: TRBD2; clone_size: NA; j_call: TRBJ2-1; v_call: TRBV24-1; cdr3_nt: TGTGCCACCAGTGATTGGGGGAGGGCCTACAATGAGCAGTTCTTC; cdr3_aa: CATSDWGRAYNEQFF
d_call: NA; clone_size: many; j_call: TRBJ1-1; v_call: TRBV10-3; cdr3_nt: TGTGCCATCAGTGTTCATGGACAGATGAACACTGAAGCTTTCTTT; cdr3_aa: CAISVHGQMNTEAFF
d_call: TRBD1; clone_size: many; j_call: TRBJ1-2; v_call: TRBV27; cdr3_nt: TGTGCCAGCAGTCCAAAGGCCGGGACAGGATATGGCTACACCTTC; cdr3_aa: CASSPKAGTGYGYTF
d_call: NA; clone_size: few; j_call: TRBJ1-2; v_call: TRBV19; cdr3_nt: TGTGCCAGTACCCCGACGGGGACCTATGGCTACACCTTC; cdr3_aa: CASTPTGTYGYTF
d_call: NA; clone_size: NA; j_call: TRBJ1-2; v_call: TRBV20-1; cdr3_nt: TGCAGTGCTAGAGATTCCAGGGTGAATGGCTACACCTTC; cdr3_aa: CSARDSRVNGYTF
d_call: NA; clone_size: NA; j_call: TRBJ2-5; v_call: TRBV30; cdr3_nt: TGTGCCTGGAGTGAGACTACCTTTGAGACCCAGTACTTC; cdr3_aa: CAWSETTFETQYF
d_call: TRBD1; clone_size: few; j_call: TRBJ1-3; v_call: TRBV19; cdr3_nt: TGTGCCAGCCGCTCCGGGACAGCGTACAAATCCATATATTTT; cdr3_aa: CASRSGTAYKSIYF
d_call: NA; clone_size: many; j_call: TRBJ2-1; v_call: TRBV18; cdr3_nt: TGTGCCAGCTCACCAAGGGCGGGGTACAATGAGCAGTTCTTC; cdr3_aa: CASSPRAGYNEQFF
d_call: TRBD2; clone_size: many; j_call: TRBJ2-1; v_call: TRBV18; cdr3_nt: TGTGCCAGCTCACCACCGGGACTAGCGAACAATGAGCAGTTCTTC; cdr3_aa: CASSPPGLANNEQFF
d_call: NA; clone_size: many; j_call: TRBJ1-5; v_call: TRBV6-1; cdr3_nt: TGTGCCAGCAGTTTCGCGACAGGTTATAGCAATCAGCCCCAGCATTTT; cdr3_aa: CASSFATGYSNQPQHF
d_call: NA; clone_size: few; j_call: TRBJ1-6; v_call: TRBV5-4; cdr3_nt: TGTGCCAGCAGCCCGCTGAGGGATTCACCCCTCCACTTT; cdr3_aa: CASSPLRDSPLHF
d_call: TRBD2; clone_size: many; j_call: TRBJ2-3; v_call: TRBV11-2; cdr3_nt: TGTGCCAGCAGCGACCTGGGGGGGGGCACAGATACGCAGTATTTT; cdr3_aa: CASSDLGGGTDTQYF
d_call: TRBD2; clone_size: NA; j_call: TRBJ2-1; v_call: TRBV25-1; cdr3_nt: TGTGCCAGCAGTGCTAGCGGGGCCGGATACAATGAGCAGTTCTTC; cdr3_aa: CASSASGAGYNEQFF
d_call: TRBD1; clone_size: many; j_call: TRBJ2-5; v_call: TRBV20-1; cdr3_nt: TGCAGTGCAAACAGGGGGACCCAGCAAGAGACCCAGTACTTC; cdr3_aa: CSANRGTQQETQYF
d_call: NA; clone_size: many; j_call: TRBJ2-1; v_call: TRBV9; cdr3_nt: TGTGCCAGCAGCGTAGATGGTACTTTCTACAATGAGCAGTTCTTC; cdr3_aa: CASSVDGTFYNEQFF
d_call: NA; clone_size: many; j_call: TRBJ2-1; v_call: TRBV28; cdr3_nt: TGTGCCAGCAGTCCACCGAGGATTTTTGGGGGTCGGGTACGGTACAATGAGCAGTTCTTC; cdr3_aa: CASSPPRIFGGRVRYNEQFF